Shown below are 13 T cell receptor beta chains from a single sample sequenced in a study of CD8+CD57+ T cells in acquired aplastic anemia. TCR beta VDJ combinations and CDR3 sequences were profiled from genomic DNA. TCRdb redid the calling of the reads with MiXCR, one entry per CDR3 protein. The sample lists 350,000 to 450,000 distinct CDR3 sequences; about 70% were seen once. Sequences were obtained from sorted CD4+, CD8+, or CD8+CD57+ T cells (not recorded which) from PBMCs. The receptors come from a human donor in good health, serving as a control.

As for this clonotype: A read error may be the cause here, since a much bigger clone is one base away. This chain connects TRBV12-3 or TRBV12-4 to TRBJ1-1; D unresolved. This CDR3 comprises 13 residues. CDR3: CASSSSENTEALF. CDR3 sequence (DNA): TGTGCCAGCAGTTCATCAGAGAACACTGAAGCTCTCTTT.

The DNA for the CDR3 is TGCAGTGCCCAGGACAGGGCATCCTACGGGGCCAACGTCCTGACTTTC. Translation gives CSAQDRASYGANVLTF. This chain links TRBV20-1 with TRBJ2-6; 8 bases line up with TRBD1. This CDR3 is 16 amino acids long. The germline V gene encodes CDR1 DFQATT and CDR2 SNEGSKA (reference sequence). V was clipped by 6 bases and J by 4 bases; unmatched bases: 11.

Turning to this clonotype: A read error may produce the germline difference seen at one junction end. This chain uses TRBV7-2 with TRBJ2-3; no firm D call. The CDR3 has 11 residues. CDR1 is SGHTA and CDR2 is FQGNSA in the germline V gene. The CDR3 DNA follows: TGTGCCAGCAAAACACCAGGTACGCAGTACTTT. Translating it yields CASKTPGTQYF.

A note on this clonotype: A junction end diverges from the germline sequence, so it may reflect a read error. Here the CDR3 reads CASNLRGYTDAFF. In DNA form, the CDR3 reads TGTGCCAGTAATCTCAGGGGTTACACTGACGCTTTCTTT. The chain joins TRBV19 to TRBJ2-5; D possibly corresponds to TRBD1 (6 bases). The DNA end lines up better with TRBJ1-1; the J call may be wrong. The CDR3 length is 13 residues. The germline CDR1 and CDR2 sequences are LNHDA and SQIVND (reference sequence).

CDR3 region: CATSRDGGDGYTF. The CDR3 DNA reads as TGTGCCACCAGCAGAGATGGGGGAGATGGCTACACCTTC. This chain links TRBV15 with TRBJ1-2, with TRBD1 as a possible D gene (5 bases). The CDR3 length is 13 residues. Germline V gene sequence: CDR1 LNHNV, CDR2 YYDKDF (reference sequence). The ends were cut back, 0 bases at V and 6 bases at J, with 8 bases in the middle.

The CDR3 DNA reads as TGTGCCAGCAGCCCGCCGGGACTAGCAGGCACAGATACGCAGTATTTT. It is translated as CASSPPGLAGTDTQYF. The V gene is TRBV7-9, the J gene TRBJ2-3, with 9 bases identical to TRBD2. This CDR3 is 16 amino acids long. CDR1 and CDR2 (germline): SEHNR, FQNEAQ (reference sequence). With V trimmed by 5 bases and J by 1 base, 7 bases remained unmatched.

V is TRBV12-3 or TRBV12-4 and J is TRBJ2-5, with 9 bases aligning to TRBD2. The CDR3 spans 14 residues. The V segment lost 5 bases and the J segment 9 bases; nucleotides outside the gene matches: 10. The CDR3 DNA follows: TGTGCCAGCAGTATAGAGTTGCGGGGGGGGGCCCAGTACTTC. This translates into CASSIELRGGAQYF.

With regard to this clonotype: Lacking the conserved final phenylalanine or tryptophan, this CDR3 likely reflects a read error. The chain couples TRBV5-1 to TRBJ1-3; 9 nucleotides line up with TRBD1. CDR3 length equals 17 residues. Trimming cost V 4 bases and J 7 bases; bases outside gene matches: 15. Germline V lookup: CDR1 SGHRS, CDR2 YFSETQ. CDR3 DNA sequence: TGCGCCAGCAGCCGTGATTCCCTGACAGGGGGTATGAACACCATATATCTT. Protein product: CASSRDSLTGGMNTIYL.

About this clonotype: As the CDR3 is not closed by the conserved phenylalanine or tryptophan, this likely results from a read error. It is unclear where the CDR3 begins or ends on the DNA, so no DNA is shown, and the CDR3 is as TCRdb lists it. This chain links TRBV7-9 with TRBJ1-4; the table's TRBD1 call for D was not verified on the DNA. Including both end residues, the CDR3 is 18 amino acids long. The germline gives CDR1 SEHNR, CDR2 FQNEAQ (reference sequence). CDR3 residues: CASSSTTGRTSYEQYFGP.

The table lists this clonotype with a count of one. The rearrangement joins TRBV9 to TRBJ1-2; D unclear. CDR1 is SGDLS, CDR2 YYNGEE, per germline. V shed 4 bases and J shed 10 bases, with 20 bases lying between them. This CDR3 spans 14 amino acids. The CDR3 coding sequence is TGTGCCAGCAGCCCAGAGGCGCGCAGGCGGGACTACACCTTC. The encoded protein is CASSPEARRRDYTF.

This chain uses TRBV10-3 with TRBJ1-1; perhaps TRBD1 as D (5 bases). This CDR3 is 12 amino acids long. Trimming removed 6 bases from V and 6 bases from J, with 11 bases in between. The germline CDR1 and CDR2 sequences are ENHRY and SYGVKD. This CDR3 reads CAISGDSPEAFF. As DNA, the CDR3 is TGTGCCATCAGCGGAGACAGTCCTGAAGCTTTCTTT.

The chain carries TRBV2 and TRBJ1-4; D gene ambiguous. Trimming shortened V by 5 bases and J by 14 bases, and 18 bases separated the two germline ends. Germline values: CDR1 SNHLY, CDR2 FYNNEI. The CDR3 length is 13 residues. DNA of the CDR3: TGTGCCAGCAGTTTAGATTGTTCGGAATACCTGTTTTTT. Its protein product is CASSLDCSEYLFF.

Many counts were recorded for this clonotype. The V and J genes are TRBV12-3 or TRBV12-4 and TRBJ2-7; TRBD1 aligns across 7 bases. Trimming at V came to 6 bases and at J to 4 bases, leaving 6 bases not matched to a gene. The CDR3 totals 13 residues. The CDR3 loop is CASRPTGLYEQYF. CDR3 bases: TGTGCCAGCAGACCGACAGGGTTATACGAGCAGTACTTC.